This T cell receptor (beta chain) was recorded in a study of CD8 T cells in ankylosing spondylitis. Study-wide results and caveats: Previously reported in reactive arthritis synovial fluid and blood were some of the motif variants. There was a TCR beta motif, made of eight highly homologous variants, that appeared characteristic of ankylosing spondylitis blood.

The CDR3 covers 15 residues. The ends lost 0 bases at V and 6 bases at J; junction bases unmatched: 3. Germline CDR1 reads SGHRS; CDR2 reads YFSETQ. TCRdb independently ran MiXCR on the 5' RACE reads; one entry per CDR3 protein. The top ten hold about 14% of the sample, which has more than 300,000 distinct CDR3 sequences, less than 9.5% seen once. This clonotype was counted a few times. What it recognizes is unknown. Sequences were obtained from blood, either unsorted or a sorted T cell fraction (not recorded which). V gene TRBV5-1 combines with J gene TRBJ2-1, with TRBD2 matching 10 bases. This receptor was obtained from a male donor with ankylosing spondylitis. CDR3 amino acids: CASSLGLAGLNEQFF. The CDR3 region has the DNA TGCGCCAGCAGCTTGGGACTAGCGGGCCTCAATGAGCAGTTCTTC.